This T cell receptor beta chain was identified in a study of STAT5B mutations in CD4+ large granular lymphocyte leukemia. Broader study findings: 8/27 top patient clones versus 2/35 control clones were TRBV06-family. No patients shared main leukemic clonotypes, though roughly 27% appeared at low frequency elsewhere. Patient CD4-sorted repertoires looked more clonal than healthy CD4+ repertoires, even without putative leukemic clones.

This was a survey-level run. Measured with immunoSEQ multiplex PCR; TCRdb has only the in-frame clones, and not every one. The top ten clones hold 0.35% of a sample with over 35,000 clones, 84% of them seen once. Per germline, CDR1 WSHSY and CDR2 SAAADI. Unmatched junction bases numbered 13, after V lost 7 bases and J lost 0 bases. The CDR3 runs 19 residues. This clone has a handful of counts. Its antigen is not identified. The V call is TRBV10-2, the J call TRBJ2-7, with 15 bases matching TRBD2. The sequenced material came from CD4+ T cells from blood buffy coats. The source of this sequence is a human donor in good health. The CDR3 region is CASNNGGLAGGKSSYEQYF. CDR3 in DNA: TGCGCCAGCAACAACGGGGGACTAGCGGGAGGCAAAAGCTCCTACGAGCAGTACTTC.